This T cell receptor beta chain was identified during a study of technical replicates of blood from several donors. This CDR3 region has 15 residues. J gave up 0 bases and V 3 bases, and 5 bases lay outside the gene matches. Germline CDR1 reads MNHNS; CDR2 reads SASEGT. TCRdb keeps only in-frame clones here, not all; method: immunoSEQ multiplex PCR. The sample records roughly 80,000 clones, 89% being singletons. The rearrangement links TRBV6-1 to TRBJ2-7; 7 nucleotides align to TRBD1. Source material: T cells isolated from PBMCs. This sequence was found in a human donor in good health. Written as DNA, the CDR3 is TGTGCCAGCAGTGAGCCCGGGACAGTCTCCTACGAGCAGTACTTC. Residues: CASSEPGTVSYEQYF.